Below are 32 T cell receptor beta chains sequenced from a single sample in a study of T cell responses to AZD1222 COVID-19 vaccine. Measured with immunoSEQ multiplex PCR; TCRdb has only the in-frame clones, and not every one. Altogether 90,000 to 120,000 clones are present, around 90% being singletons, with the ten largest covering about 1.2%. The sequences come from peripheral blood, collected on day 0 of AZD1222 vaccination. These receptors all stem from an adult in good health.

V usage is TRBV13 and J usage is TRBJ2-3; D ambiguous. CDR3 length: 17 residues. Germline V gene sequence: CDR1 PRHDT, CDR2 FYEKMQ (reference sequence). Trimming pared 5 bases from V and 4 bases from J, leaving 22 bases between. DNA of the CDR3: TGTGCCAGCAGCCTCTCCCGGGTACAATCGGGCGCAGATACGCAGTATTTT. Protein sequence: CASSLSRVQSGADTQYF.

The CDR3 loop is CASSYGDALNQPQHF. The CDR3 DNA follows: TGTGCCAGCAGTTACGGGGACGCTCTTAATCAGCCCCAGCATTTT. The chain joins TRBV6-2 or TRBV6-3 to TRBJ1-5, with D possibly TRBD1 on 5 matching bases. Germline lookup yields CDR1 MNHEY and CDR2 SVGEGT. V lost 2 bases, J lost 4 bases, and 12 bases lay in between. The CDR3 has 15 residues.

The chain employs TRBV6-4 and TRBJ1-2, with TRBD1 matching 7 bases. The length of the CDR3 is 13 residues. Germline CDR1 MRHNA, CDR2 SNTAGT. V was clipped by 5 bases and J by 7 bases; unmatched bases: 7. CDR3 DNA sequence: TGTGCCAGCAGTCCCGAGCAGGGGGTTGGCTACACCTTC. This sequence encodes CASSPEQGVGYTF.

This clone showed up just a few times. The chain combines TRBV10-3 with TRBJ2-3; 8 bases align to TRBD1. CDR3 length: 17 residues. Germline V gene sequence: CDR1 ENHRY, CDR2 SYGVKD. V trimming: 6 bases; J trimming: 0 bases; junction bases outside the gene matches: 11. CDR3 sequence: CAIRQQGTGVSTDTQYF. DNA of the CDR3: TGTGCCATCAGACAACAAGGGACAGGAGTTAGCACAGATACGCAGTATTTT.

This chain joins TRBV15 and TRBJ2-1; the D gene is possibly TRBD2 (6 bases). V lost 1 base and J lost 10, with 11 bases in between. Germline V CDR1 and CDR2: LNHNV, YYDKDF (reference sequence). This CDR3 has 13 amino acids. The CDR3 reads CATSRVRGNEQFF. The CDR3 DNA is TGTGCCACCAGCAGAGTCCGGGGGAACGAGCAGTTCTTC.

V is TRBV18 and J is TRBJ1-5; 9 bases are a match to TRBD1. Germline CDR1 reads KGHSH; CDR2 reads LQKENI. Trimming at V came to 5 bases and at J to 4 bases, leaving 3 bases not matched to a gene. The CDR3 runs to 14 residues. The CDR3 DNA sequence: TGTGCCAGCTCATTAGGACAGGGGAATCAGCCCCAGCATTTT. It encodes CASSLGQGNQPQHF.

DNA of the CDR3: TGTGCCACCAGTAACAGGGGGCCTGGCGAGCAGTACTTC. This gives the protein CATSNRGPGEQYF. The chain carries TRBV24-1 and TRBJ2-7; 9 bases match TRBD1. This CDR3 contains 13 residues. Trimming took 6 bases from V and 6 from J; bases not matched to a gene: 5. CDR1 is KGHDR, CDR2 SFDVKD, per germline.

The chain employs TRBV4-3 and TRBJ2-1; TRBD2 is a possible D gene (5 bases). The CDR3 totals 13 residues. The germline V gene has CDR1 LGHNA and CDR2 YSLEER. V lost 1 base to trimming and J lost 10 bases, with 11 bases between them. The CDR3 sequence: CASSQVIRREQFF. The CDR3 bases are TGCGCCAGCAGCCAAGTTATCCGGAGGGAGCAGTTCTTC.

This clone has just one count. The V and J genes are TRBV7-3 and TRBJ2-3, with 10 nucleotides matching TRBD2. This CDR3 contains 15 residues. Germline values: CDR1 SGHTA, CDR2 FQGTGA. With V trimmed by 0 bases and J by 6 bases, 3 bases remained unmatched. CDR3 nucleotides: TGTGCCAGCAGCTTAACAGCGGGAGGGCACGATACGCAGTATTTT. Residues: CASSLTAGGHDTQYF.

The CDR3 DNA reads as TGCGCCAGCAGCTCGTTCAATGAGCAGTTCTTC. The encoded protein is CASSSFNEQFF. This chain links TRBV5-1 with TRBJ2-1; D gene ambiguous. Germline CDR1 reads SGHRS; CDR2 reads YFSETQ. The length of the CDR3 is 11 residues. The ends were cut back, 3 bases at V and 6 bases at J, with 4 bases in the middle.

The chain carries TRBV19 and TRBJ2-2; D might be TRBD1 or TRBD2, each matching 5 bases. Germline loops: CDR1 LNHDA, CDR2 SQIVND (reference sequence). V shed 7 bases and J shed 1 base, with 13 bases lying between them. The CDR3 loop spans 15 amino acids. The CDR3: CASIGAGMNTGELFF. CDR3 nucleotide sequence: TGTGCCAGTATCGGGGCAGGGATGAACACCGGGGAGCTGTTTTTT.

This chain connects TRBV6-5 to TRBJ1-1; maybe TRBD1 (6 bases). Trimming took 2 bases from V and 6 from J, leaving 10 bases between them. The CDR3 contains 13 residues. The germline CDR1 and CDR2 sequences are MNHEY and SVGAGI. Here the CDR3 reads CASSYGQGSEAFF. CDR3 DNA sequence: TGTGCCAGCAGTTACGGGCAGGGGTCTGAAGCTTTCTTT.

The V and J genes are TRBV3-1 (or the pseudogene TRBV3-2) and TRBJ2-7, with 7 bases identical to TRBD1. The ends lost 9 bases at V and 0 bases at J; junction bases unmatched: 2. Germline CDR1 is LGHDT and CDR2 is YNNKEL (reference sequence). The CDR3 has 12 residues. The CDR3 DNA is TGTGCCAGTGCAGGGGGCTCCTACGAGCAGTACTTC. This codes for CASAGGSYEQYF.

The rearrangement joins TRBV5-1 to TRBJ2-7; D remains unclear. CDR1 and CDR2 from the germline V gene are SGHRS and YFSETQ. This CDR3 has 14 amino acids. V lost 0 bases and J lost 3, with 10 bases in between. CDR3 region: CASSLEYGVYEQYF. The CDR3 DNA is TGCGCCAGCAGCTTGGAGTATGGGGTCTACGAGCAGTACTTC.

V is TRBV5-1 and J is TRBJ2-7; TRBD1 matches 9 bases. J was trimmed by 2 bases and V by 4 bases; bases with no gene match: 13. CDR1 and CDR2 (germline): SGHRS, YFSETQ. There are 17 residues in the CDR3. The CDR3 loop is CASSTWGVGTGPYEQYF. CDR3 coding DNA: TGCGCCAGCAGCACCTGGGGTGTGGGGACAGGGCCCTACGAGCAGTACTTC.

This chain uses TRBV2 with TRBJ1-3; D not resolved. This CDR3 is built from 16 residues. Germline assignment: CDR1 SNHLY and CDR2 FYNNEI. V was trimmed by 2 bases and J by 0 bases, leaving 11 bases between them. The CDR3 sequence: CASSERPRYSGNTIYF. CDR3 DNA sequence: TGTGCCAGCAGTGAACGGCCCCGGTACTCTGGAAACACCATATATTTT.

CDR3 residues: CASSFRQGPTDTQYF. The DNA of the CDR3 is TGTGCCAGCAGCTTCCGACAGGGACCCACAGATACGCAGTATTTT. V is TRBV3-1 (or the pseudogene TRBV3-2) and J is TRBJ2-3; 7 bases map to TRBD1. V dropped 5 bases and J dropped 2; count of bases not matched to a gene: 7. The CDR3 sequence is 15 residues long. Germline V CDR1 and CDR2: LGHDT, YNNKEL (reference sequence).

The table lists this clone with a count of one. The CDR3 here is CASSPGQVTEAFF. The CDR3 DNA is TGTGCCAGCTCACCAGGACAGGTGACTGAAGCTTTCTTT. The rearrangement joins TRBV18 to TRBJ1-1, with 7 bases aligning to TRBD1. The CDR3 covers 13 residues. The V segment lost 2 bases and the J segment 5 bases; nucleotides outside the gene matches: 2. The germline V gene encodes CDR1 KGHSH and CDR2 LQKENI.

The chain uses TRBV12-2 and TRBJ2-6. TRBV12-2 counts as a pseudogene. This CDR3 contains 19 residues. The CDR3 DNA reads TGTGCAAGTCGCCATGGATGGGGGCGTCGGACTACTGGGGCCAACGTCCTGACTTTC. It encodes CASRHGWGRRTTGANVLTF.

The chain is built from TRBV7-2 and TRBJ2-3; 7 bases map to TRBD2. The V gene's germline CDR1 is SGHTA and CDR2 FQGNSA. After removal of 1 base from V and 5 bases from J, the junction contained 9 bases not matched to a gene. The CDR3 consists of 16 residues. CDR3 region: CASSLGRGRAGDTQYF. As DNA, the CDR3 is TGTGCCAGCAGCTTAGGTCGAGGGAGGGCCGGAGATACGCAGTATTTT.

The chain has TRBV30 and TRBJ2-5; the match to TRBD2 covers 14 bases. The V and J ends lost 2 bases and 8 bases, in that order; junction bases with no gene match: 13. The CDR3 loop spans 17 amino acids. CDR1 and CDR2 (germline): GTSNPN, SVGIG (reference sequence). Here the CDR3 DNA reads TGTGCCTGGAGTTCGGGACTAGCGGGAGTGGGTGGGGGAACCCAGTACTTC. This codes for CAWSSGLAGVGGGTQYF. The variable domain in full, completed from reference TRBV30 and TRBJ2-5, reads SQTIHQWPATLVQPVGSPLSLECTVEGTSNPNLYWYRQAAGRGLQLLFYSVGIGQISSEVPQNLSASRPQDRQFILSSKKLLLSDSGFYLCAWSSGLAGVGGGTQYFGPGTRLLVL.

This chain connects TRBV9 to TRBJ2-1; D is undetermined. V dropped 0 bases and J dropped 0 bases, with 10 bases sitting between them. The CDR3 loop spans 16 amino acids. Germline V gives CDR1 SGDLS, CDR2 YYNGEE. CDR3 amino acids: CASSVASRRSYNEQFF. CDR3 bases: TGTGCCAGCAGCGTAGCCAGCAGACGCTCCTACAATGAGCAGTTCTTC.

The CDR3 loop is CASGRQGALNGYNEQFF. CDR3 nucleotide sequence: TGTGCCAGCGGCCGACAGGGGGCGCTGAATGGGTACAATGAGCAGTTCTTC. V usage is TRBV5-4 and J usage is TRBJ2-1, with 10 bases aligning to TRBD1. Germline CDR1 and CDR2: SGHNT and YYREEE (reference sequence). The CDR3 consists of 17 residues. Trimming at V came to 7 bases and at J to 4 bases, leaving 14 bases not matched to a gene. The variable domain in full, completed from reference TRBV5-4 and TRBJ2-1, reads ETGVTQSPTHLIKTRGQQVTLRCSSQSGHNTVSWYQQALGQGPQFIFQYYREEENGRGNFPPRFSGLQFPNYSSELNVNALELDDSALYLCASGRQGALNGYNEQFFGPGTRLTVL.

This chain joins TRBV19 and TRBJ2-7, with D perhaps matching TRBD1 (6 bases). CDR1 is LNHDA and CDR2 is SQIVND in the germline V gene (reference sequence). Trimming removed 6 bases at V and 2 bases at J, with 17 bases between. CDR3 size: 15 residues. The CDR3 region has the DNA TGTGCCAGTAGGGGCCAGGCAGGGGCCCCCTACGAGCAGTACTTC. Translated: CASRGQAGAPYEQYF.

The chain carries TRBV23-1 and TRBJ2-1, with TRBD1 matching over 7 bases. TRBV23-1 is recorded as an ORF, its role being uncertain. This CDR3 comprises 18 residues. Trimming removed 0 bases from V and 8 bases from J; junction bases left unmatched: 16. The CDR3 sequence: CASSQSSGTVDRWDEQFF. The CDR3 region has the DNA TGCGCCAGCAGTCAATCGTCCGGGACAGTGGACCGTTGGGATGAGCAGTTCTTC.

This sequence joins TRBV6-2 or TRBV6-3 and TRBJ2-7; TRBD1 matches 8 bases. V lost 2 bases to trimming and J lost 0 bases; unmatched junction nucleotides: 3. The CDR3 has 15 amino acids. CDR1 MNHEY and CDR2 SVGEGT come from the germline V gene. The CDR3 region is CASSYGDRPSYEQYF. CDR3 DNA: TGTGCCAGCAGTTACGGGGACAGGCCCTCCTACGAGCAGTACTTC.

The rearrangement joins TRBV5-4 to TRBJ2-1; 14 bases fit TRBD2. The CDR3 length is 16 residues. The V gene end was trimmed by 4 bases and the J gene end by 4 bases; junction bases not matched to a gene: 4. Germline V CDR1 and CDR2: SGHNT, YYREEE (reference sequence). The CDR3 DNA follows: TGTGCCAGCAGCCCGGGACTAGCGGGGGAGTACAATGAGCAGTTCTTC. It translates to CASSPGLAGEYNEQFF.

Written as DNA, the CDR3 is TGTGCCAGCAGCTTAGGGTCAGGGTCCGGAAACACCATATATTTT. Translating gives CASSLGSGSGNTIYF. The chain uses TRBV7-2 and TRBJ1-3; D might be TRBD1 (5 bases). Per germline, CDR1 SGHTA and CDR2 FQGNSA. This CDR3 contains 15 residues. V was clipped by 1 base and J by 4 bases, with 11 bases between them.

V gene TRBV15 combines with J gene TRBJ1-2, with D possibly being TRBD1 (6 bases). The germline CDR1 and CDR2 sequences are LNHNV and YYDKDF (reference sequence). The V gene lost 5 bases and the J gene lost 5 bases, with 12 bases spanning the gap. This CDR3 is 13 amino acids long. The CDR3: CATSGAGEYGYTF. CDR3 DNA sequence: TGTGCCACCAGCGGAGCAGGGGAGTATGGCTACACCTTC.

CDR3 coding DNA: TGTGCCAGCAGTTTTAGCCAGGGCCAGCATTTT. Translating it yields CASSFSQGQHF. V usage is TRBV28 and J usage is TRBJ1-5; tentatively, D is TRBD1 (5 bases). Per germline, CDR1 MDHEN and CDR2 SYDVKM. This CDR3 region has 11 residues. V was pared by 3 bases and J by 12 bases, with 9 bases between. The whole variable domain, filled in from reference TRBV28 and TRBJ1-5, reads DVKVTQSSRYLVKRTGEKVFLECVQDMDHENMFWYRQDPGLGLRLIYFSYDVKMKEKGDIPEGYSVSREKKERFSLILESASTNQTSMYLCASSFSQGQHFGDGTRLSIL.

The J gene is TRBJ2-3, the V gene TRBV30; D not certain. The CDR3 is 14 amino acids. Trimming left V 2 bases short and J 1 base short, with 10 bases between. Germline loops: CDR1 GTSNPN, CDR2 SVGIG (reference sequence). This CDR3 is CAWSPSGGTDTQYF. CDR3 bases: TGTGCCTGGAGTCCATCTGGTGGCACAGATACGCAGTATTTT.

The CDR3 sequence: CASSYSEEQSSYEQYF. The DNA for the CDR3 is TGTGCCAGCAGTTACTCGGAGGAACAGTCATCCTACGAGCAGTACTTC. This sequence joins TRBV6-2 or TRBV6-3 and TRBJ2-7, with D possibly being TRBD2 (5 bases). Germline V gives CDR1 MNHEY, CDR2 SVGEGT. The germline V and J ends were trimmed by 0 bases and 1 base, with 13 bases remaining between them. This CDR3 is built from 16 residues.